The sequence of this T cell receptor beta chain was determined in a study of OX40 agonist ivuxolimab in advanced cancers. The germline V and J ends were trimmed by 6 bases and 7 bases, with 15 bases remaining between them. From germline, CDR1 is ENHRY and CDR2 SYGVKD. This CDR3 is 14 amino acids long. Assay used: immunoSEQ multiplex PCR; TCRdb lists only in-frame clones, some missing. This table has 70,000 to 85,000 clones, around four fifths appearing once. Sequencing used CD4+ or CD8+ T cells sorted from blood, obtained in a trial of the OX40 agonist ivuxolimab. This rearrangement joins TRBV10-3 to TRBJ2-2; TRBD1 might be the D (6 bases). This TCR derives from an adult with an advanced solid tumor such as melanoma, head and neck, liver or kidney cancer. The CDR3 spells CAIRAGTSDGELFF. The CDR3 DNA is TGTGCCATCAGGGCCGGGACATCAGACGGGGAGCTGTTTTTT.